The 26 T cell receptor beta chains listed next were all sequenced from one sample in a study of early T cells in non-severe SARS-CoV-2 infection. Each CDR3 protein is one row after TCRdb ran MiXCR on the 5' RACE reads. The repertoire holds about 32,000 distinct CDR3 sequences, with roughly 5.4% as singletons. The sequenced sample consisted of whole blood. The receptors shown here come from an adult who was a healthcare worker with PCR-confirmed SARS-CoV-2 infection or an uninfected control (not recorded which).

This clonotype was detected ten times or more. The chain joins TRBV12-3 or TRBV12-4 to TRBJ2-5; D remains unclear. V shed 7 bases and J shed 2 bases, with 23 bases lying between them. The CDR3 is 17 amino acids. The DNA for the CDR3 is TGTGCCAGCACGGTATCCCGGAAGACACGACCACAAGAGACCCAGTACTTC. The encoded protein is CASTVSRKTRPQETQYF.

This clonotype was found many times. The rearrangement joins TRBV28 to TRBJ1-1; D not resolved. The germline V gene encodes CDR1 MDHEN and CDR2 SYDVKM. CDR3 length: 14 residues. The V end lost 7 bases, the J end lost 5 bases, and 17 bases lay between the germline ends. CDR3: CASIHSARWTEAFF. The CDR3 DNA reads as TGTGCCAGCATCCACTCGGCCAGGTGGACTGAAGCTTTCTTT. Together with reference TRBV28 and TRBJ1-1, the CDR3 gives the full variable domain: DVKVTQSSRYLVKRTGEKVFLECVQDMDHENMFWYRQDPGLGLRLIYFSYDVKMKEKGDIPEGYSVSREKKERFSLILESASTNQTSMYLCASIHSARWTEAFFGQGTRLTVV.

This clonotype came up many times. The rearrangement links TRBV5-1 to TRBJ2-7, with 9 positions matching TRBD2. The trim removed 6 bases at V and 5 bases at J, leaving 18 bases unmatched. The CDR3 has 17 amino acids. Germline values: CDR1 SGHRS, CDR2 YFSETQ. The CDR3 DNA is TGCGCCAGCAACAAAGGAGCGGGGGGACTAGCTTACGACGAGCAGTACTTC. It codes for CASNKGAGGLAYDEQYF.

As concerns this clonotype: This may stem from a read error, because a much larger clone lies one nucleotide away. This chain uses TRBV20-1 with TRBJ2-5; D not resolved. The V gene lost 5 bases and the J gene lost 1 base, with 11 bases spanning the gap. Germline V gene sequence: CDR1 DFQATT, CDR2 SNEGSKA (reference sequence). CDR3 length: 13 residues. The DNA of the CDR3 is TGCAGTGCTGGAGTCGGCAGCCAAGAGACCCAGTACTTC. It yields the protein CSAGVGSQETQYF.

The chain links TRBV16 to TRBJ2-4; D may be TRBD2 (6 bases). The CDR3 consists of 16 residues. The germline V gene encodes CDR1 KGHSY and CDR2 FQNENV. V lost 4 bases, J lost 7 bases, and 20 bases lay in between. CDR3 nucleotides: TGTGCCAGCAGCCTCAGGTTAGGAGGGGCGACGAACATTCAGTACTTC. Translating gives CASSLRLGGATNIQYF.

At least ten counts were recorded for this clonotype. The rearrangement links TRBV7-2 to TRBJ2-7; 8 nucleotides match TRBD2. Germline V gives CDR1 SGHTA, CDR2 FQGNSA. V lost 5 bases to trimming and J lost 0 bases; unmatched junction nucleotides: 6. CDR3 length: 15 amino acids. CDR3 in amino acids: CASSAAGVFSYEQYF. The CDR3 DNA is TGTGCCAGCAGCGCAGCGGGGGTATTCTCCTACGAGCAGTACTTC.

The chain joins TRBV7-2 to TRBJ2-1; TRBD2 aligns across 7 bases. V was pared by 5 bases and J by 7 bases, with 8 bases of the junction left unmatched. This CDR3 is built from 14 residues. Per germline, CDR1 SGHTA and CDR2 FQGNSA. The CDR3 DNA sequence: TGTGCCAGCAGCCCTAGGACTAGTGTTAATGAGCAGTTCTTC. It encodes CASSPRTSVNEQFF.

There are a few counts of this clonotype. This rearrangement joins TRBV2 to TRBJ2-2; the D gene is possibly TRBD1 (6 bases). CDR1 is SNHLY and CDR2 is FYNNEI in the germline V gene. With 8 bases removed from V and 3 bases from J, the gap between germline ends came to 7 bases. The CDR3 is 12 amino acids. CDR3 sequence (DNA): TGTGCCAGCGCAGGGGACACCGGGGAGCTGTTTTTT. It yields the protein CASAGDTGELFF.

In DNA, the CDR3 is TGTGCCAGCAGCAAGGGACTAGAAGAGACCCAGTACTTC. Translating it yields CASSKGLEETQYF. The chain joins TRBV11-2 to TRBJ2-5; 8 nucleotides line up with TRBD2. Looked up from germline, CDR1 is SGHAT and CDR2 is FQNNGV. This CDR3 comprises 13 residues. The ends lost 5 bases at V and 3 bases at J; junction bases unmatched: 2.

The table lists this clonotype with many counts. The gene calls are TRBV7-6 and TRBJ2-1, with 8 bases that match TRBD2. This CDR3 contains 18 residues. Germline V CDR1 and CDR2: SGHVS, FNYEAQ. V shed 3 bases and J 1 base; nucleotides not matched to a gene: 11. The CDR3 sequence: CASSFPKYSGASYNEQFF. In DNA, the CDR3 is TGTGCCAGCAGCTTCCCCAAGTATAGCGGGGCGTCCTACAATGAGCAGTTCTTC.

The chain combines TRBV29-1 with TRBJ2-1, with D maybe TRBD2 (5 bases). Germline values: CDR1 SQVTM, CDR2 ANQGSEA. Trimming took 4 bases from V and 6 from J, leaving 16 bases between them. The CDR3 runs to 14 residues. CDR3 amino acids: CSVALEGVRNEQFF. For the CDR3, the DNA is TGCAGCGTTGCCCTAGAGGGAGTGCGCAATGAGCAGTTCTTC.

This clonotype has at least ten counts. The chain uses TRBV11-1 and TRBJ2-5, with 7 bases aligning to TRBD1. The J segment lost 5 bases and the V segment lost 3 bases, leaving 6 bases of the junction unmatched. Per the germline V gene, CDR1 is SGHAT and CDR2 is FQDESV (reference sequence). The CDR3 has 14 residues. The CDR3, as DNA: TGTGCCAGCAGCTTGGCGGACAGGCGGGAGACCCAGTACTTC. Translation: CASSLADRRETQYF.

In its sample, this clonotype was seen a few times. The chain combines TRBV18 with TRBJ2-1; 8 bases line up with TRBD1. From germline, CDR1 is KGHSH and CDR2 LQKENI. The J segment lost 0 bases and the V segment lost 3 bases, leaving 4 bases of the junction unmatched. The CDR3 has 16 amino acids. The CDR3 loop is CASSPPTGGSYNEQFF. In DNA, the CDR3 is TGTGCCAGCTCACCTCCTACAGGGGGCTCCTACAATGAGCAGTTCTTC.

This clonotype was detected ten times or more. V gene TRBV3-1 combines with J gene TRBJ1-5; D perhaps matches TRBD1 (6 bases). Between the trimmed V and J ends, which lost 1 base and 3 bases, there was a span of 13 bases. This CDR3 is built from 16 residues. CDR1 and CDR2 (germline): LGHDT, YNNKEL (reference sequence). DNA of the CDR3: TGTGCCAGCAGCCAAGCGGGGGGCGAGGCCAATCAGCCCCAGCATTTT. It codes for CASSQAGGEANQPQHF.

This clonotype was observed at least ten times. The rearrangement links TRBV7-2 to TRBJ2-1; 10 bases agree with TRBD2. This CDR3 is built from 15 residues. Germline V lookup: CDR1 SGHTA, CDR2 FQGNSA. After removal of 2 bases from V and 8 bases from J, the junction contained 6 bases not matched to a gene. This CDR3 reads CASSLRLAGAYEQFF. CDR3 in DNA: TGTGCCAGCAGCTTAAGACTAGCGGGTGCCTATGAGCAGTTCTTC.

This clonotype occurred many times. The CDR3 is CSARLADNEQFF. The CDR3 DNA sequence: TGCAGTGCTAGACTAGCGGACAATGAGCAGTTCTTC. The chain has TRBV20-1 and TRBJ2-1; 7 bases fit TRBD2. Germline V lookup: CDR1 DFQATT, CDR2 SNEGSKA (reference sequence). The CDR3 spans 12 residues. The ends lost 2 bases at V and 5 bases at J; junction bases unmatched: 0.

The V and J genes are TRBV6-1 and TRBJ1-1; no definite D call. Germline-derived CDR1 and CDR2 are MNHNS and SASEGT. The CDR3 covers 13 residues. V dropped 4 bases and J dropped 1 base, with 7 bases sitting between them. CDR3 protein: CASSANWNTEAFF. The CDR3 DNA sequence: TGTGCCAGCAGTGCAAACTGGAACACTGAAGCTTTCTTT.

In this sample, this clonotype turned up many times. The chain uses TRBV7-6 and TRBJ2-1; 8 nucleotides match TRBD2. The J segment lost 6 bases and the V segment lost 2 bases, leaving 9 bases of the junction unmatched. The CDR3 totals 16 residues. Germline V gene lookup returns CDR1 SGHVS and CDR2 FNYEAQ. The DNA for the CDR3 is TGTGCCAGCAGCTTAAGGGCGGCGGGAGGCCGCAATGAGCAGTTCTTC. This translates into CASSLRAAGGRNEQFF.

This clonotype was counted many times. This sequence joins TRBV11-2 and TRBJ2-7, with a possible D match to TRBD1 (6 bases). The germline gives CDR1 SGHAT, CDR2 FQNNGV. The CDR3 loop spans 14 amino acids. V gave up 5 bases and J gave up 5 bases, with 16 bases separating them. CDR3 region: CASSTPRGRDEQYF. The DNA of the CDR3 is TGTGCCAGCAGCACACCCAGGGGCCGTGACGAGCAGTACTTC.

The chain employs TRBV6-5 and TRBJ2-6, with D tentatively TRBD2 (5 bases). CDR3 size: 16 residues. V lost 7 bases and J 3 bases, leaving 16 bases between the germline ends. The germline CDR1 and CDR2 sequences are MNHEY and SVGAGI. CDR3 nucleotide sequence: TGTGCCAGCACCCCAAGAGGGTTTGGTGGGGCCAACGTCCTGACTTTC. This gives the protein CASTPRGFGGANVLTF.

There are many counts of this clonotype. The CDR3 spells CASSSRTSGNPYEQYF. The CDR3 nucleotides are TGTGCCAGCAGCTCTCGGACTAGCGGGAACCCCTACGAGCAGTACTTC. The chain couples TRBV28 to TRBJ2-7, with 12 nucleotides matching TRBD2. Germline V gene lookup returns CDR1 MDHEN and CDR2 SYDVKM. Trimming at V came to 6 bases and at J to 2 bases, leaving 8 bases not matched to a gene. This CDR3 comprises 16 residues.

In its sample, this clonotype was seen many times. The rearrangement links TRBV6-5 to TRBJ2-3; D remains ambiguous. Germline V gives CDR1 MNHEY, CDR2 SVGAGI. CDR3 size: 14 residues. The germline V and J ends were trimmed by 11 bases and 0 bases, with 15 bases remaining between them. The CDR3 bases are TGTGCCCACCTGACGGCTACTAGCACAGATACGCAGTATTTT. Protein product: CAHLTATSTDTQYF.

This clonotype has a count of ten or more. This rearrangement joins TRBV6-2 or TRBV6-3 to TRBJ2-1, with D tentatively TRBD2 (6 bases). V was pared by 3 bases and J by 5 bases, with 11 bases between. Per germline, CDR1 MNHEY and CDR2 SVGEGT. The CDR3 has 14 residues. As DNA, the CDR3 is TGTGCCAGCAGTTATCTTAGCGGAAACAATGAGCAGTTCTTC. Amino acid sequence: CASSYLSGNNEQFF.

This clonotype was seen ten or more times. The V gene is TRBV28, the J gene TRBJ1-1; D is undetermined. From germline, CDR1 is MDHEN and CDR2 SYDVKM. The V and J ends lost 3 bases and 1 base respectively, with 9 bases between them. The CDR3 is 14 residues long. The CDR3 DNA reads TGTGCCAGCAGTTTCGGATACCGGAACACTGAAGCTTTCTTT. Its protein product is CASSFGYRNTEAFF.

The sample holds many counts of this clonotype. The chain couples TRBV7-6 to TRBJ1-4, with a weak D call TRBD1 (5 bases). Trimming pared 5 bases from V and 6 bases from J, leaving 16 bases between. CDR1 is SGHVS, CDR2 FNYEAQ, per germline. The length of the CDR3 is 15 residues. The CDR3: CASSQGGAPDEKLFF. In DNA form, the CDR3 reads TGTGCCAGCAGCCAGGGTGGGGCGCCGGATGAAAAACTGTTTTTT.

The rearrangement uses TRBV29-1 and TRBJ2-2; no reliable D call. Germline CDR1 and CDR2: SQVTM and ANQGSEA. The V and J ends lost 7 bases and 4 bases respectively, with 16 bases between them. The CDR3 has 14 amino acids. The DNA for the CDR3 is TGCAGCGCTGGGGTTAGCTTGGGCACCGGGGAGCTGTTTTTT. Translated: CSAGVSLGTGELFF.